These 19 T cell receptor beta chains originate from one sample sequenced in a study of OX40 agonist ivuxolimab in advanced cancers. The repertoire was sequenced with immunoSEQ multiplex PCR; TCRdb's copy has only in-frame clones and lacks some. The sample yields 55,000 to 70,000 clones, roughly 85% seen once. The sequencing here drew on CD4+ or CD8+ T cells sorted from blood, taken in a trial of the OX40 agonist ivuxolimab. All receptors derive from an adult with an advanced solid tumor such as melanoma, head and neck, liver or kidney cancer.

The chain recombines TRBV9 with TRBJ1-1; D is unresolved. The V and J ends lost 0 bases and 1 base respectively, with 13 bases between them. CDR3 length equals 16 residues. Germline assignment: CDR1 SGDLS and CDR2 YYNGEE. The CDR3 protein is CASSVGLASKNTEAFF. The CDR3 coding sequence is TGTGCCAGCAGCGTAGGTCTGGCCAGCAAGAACACTGAAGCTTTCTTT.

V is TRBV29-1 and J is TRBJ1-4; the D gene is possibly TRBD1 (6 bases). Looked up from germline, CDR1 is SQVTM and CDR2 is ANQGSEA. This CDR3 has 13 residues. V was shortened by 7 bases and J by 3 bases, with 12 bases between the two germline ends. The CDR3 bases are TGCAGCGCCAAGACAGGTTCTAATGAAAAACTGTTTTTT. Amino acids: CSAKTGSNEKLFF.

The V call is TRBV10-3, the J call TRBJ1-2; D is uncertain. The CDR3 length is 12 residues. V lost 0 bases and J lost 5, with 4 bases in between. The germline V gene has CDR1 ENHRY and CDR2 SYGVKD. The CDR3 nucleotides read TGTGCCATCAGTGAGTCAAGTTATGGCTACACCTTC. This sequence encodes CAISESSYGYTF.

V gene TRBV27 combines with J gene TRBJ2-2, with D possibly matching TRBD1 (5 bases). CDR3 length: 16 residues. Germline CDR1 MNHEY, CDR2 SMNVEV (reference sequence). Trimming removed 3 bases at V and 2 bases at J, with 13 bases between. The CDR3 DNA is TGTGCCAGCAGTTTTCCTACAGGACCTAACACCGGGGAGCTGTTTTTT. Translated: CASSFPTGPNTGELFF.

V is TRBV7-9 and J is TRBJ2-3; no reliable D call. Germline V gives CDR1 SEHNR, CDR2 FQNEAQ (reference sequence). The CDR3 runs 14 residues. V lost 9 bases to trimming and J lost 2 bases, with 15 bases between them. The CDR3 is CASVLFSHTDTQYF. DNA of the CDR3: TGTGCCAGTGTCCTCTTCTCACACACAGATACGCAGTATTTT.

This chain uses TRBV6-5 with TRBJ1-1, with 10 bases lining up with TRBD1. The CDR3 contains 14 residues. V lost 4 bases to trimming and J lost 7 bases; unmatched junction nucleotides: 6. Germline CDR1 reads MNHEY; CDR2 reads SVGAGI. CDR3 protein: CASSLGQGWGEAFF. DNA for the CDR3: TGTGCCAGCAGTTTGGGACAGGGGTGGGGTGAAGCTTTCTTT.

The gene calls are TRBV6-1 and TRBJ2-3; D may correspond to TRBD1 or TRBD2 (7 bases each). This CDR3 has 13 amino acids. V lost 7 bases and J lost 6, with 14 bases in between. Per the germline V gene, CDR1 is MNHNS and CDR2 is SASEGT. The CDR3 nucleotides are TGTGCCAGCACGTGGCAGGGGGGGGATACGCAGTATTTT. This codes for CASTWQGGDTQYF.

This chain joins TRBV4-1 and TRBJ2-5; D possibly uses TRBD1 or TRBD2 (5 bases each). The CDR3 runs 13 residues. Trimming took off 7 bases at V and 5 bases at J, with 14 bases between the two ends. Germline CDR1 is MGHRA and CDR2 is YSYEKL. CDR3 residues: CASTPGLGETQYF. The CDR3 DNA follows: TGCGCCAGCACCCCGGGGCTCGGGGAGACCCAGTACTTC.

CDR3 nucleotide sequence: TGTGCCAGCAGTTCCCTTCCGTTTGAAACTAATGAAAAACTGTTTTTT. As protein: CASSSLPFETNEKLFF. This chain links TRBV27 with TRBJ1-4; D not certain. CDR1 is MNHEY, CDR2 SMNVEV, per germline (reference sequence). The length of the CDR3 is 16 residues. V dropped 4 bases and J dropped 1 base, with 13 bases sitting between them.

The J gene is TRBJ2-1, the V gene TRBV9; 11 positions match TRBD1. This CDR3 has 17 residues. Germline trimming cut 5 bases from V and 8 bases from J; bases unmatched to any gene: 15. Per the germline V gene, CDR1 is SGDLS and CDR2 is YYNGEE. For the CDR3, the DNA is TGTGCCAGCAGTCAAGGAGGAGGGACAGGGGGTATCCATGAGCAGTTCTTC. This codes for CASSQGGGTGGIHEQFF.

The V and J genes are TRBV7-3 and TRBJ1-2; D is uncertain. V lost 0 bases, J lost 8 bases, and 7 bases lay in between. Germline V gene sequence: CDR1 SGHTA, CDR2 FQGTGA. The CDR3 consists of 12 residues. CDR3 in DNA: TGTGCCAGCAGCTTAACGGTAGGGGGCTACACCTTC. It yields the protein CASSLTVGGYTF.

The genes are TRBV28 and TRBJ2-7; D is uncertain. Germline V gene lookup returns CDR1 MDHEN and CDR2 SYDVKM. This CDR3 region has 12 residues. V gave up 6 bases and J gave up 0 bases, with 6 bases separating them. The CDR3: CASSSGSYEQYF. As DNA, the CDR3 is TGTGCCAGCAGCTCAGGCTCCTACGAGCAGTACTTC.

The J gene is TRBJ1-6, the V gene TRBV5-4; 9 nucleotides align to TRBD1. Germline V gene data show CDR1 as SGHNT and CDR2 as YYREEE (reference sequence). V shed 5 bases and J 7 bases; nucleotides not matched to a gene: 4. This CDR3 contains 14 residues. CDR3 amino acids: CASRDGTGNSPLHF. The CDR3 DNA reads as TGTGCCAGCAGGGATGGGACAGGGAATTCACCCCTCCACTTT.

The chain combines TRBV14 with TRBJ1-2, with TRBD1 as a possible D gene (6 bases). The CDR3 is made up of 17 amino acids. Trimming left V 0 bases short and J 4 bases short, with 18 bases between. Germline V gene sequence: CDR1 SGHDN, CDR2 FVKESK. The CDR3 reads CASSQDRFRGQVYGYTF. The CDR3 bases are TGTGCCAGCAGCCAAGATCGCTTCCGGGGGCAGGTCTATGGCTACACCTTC.

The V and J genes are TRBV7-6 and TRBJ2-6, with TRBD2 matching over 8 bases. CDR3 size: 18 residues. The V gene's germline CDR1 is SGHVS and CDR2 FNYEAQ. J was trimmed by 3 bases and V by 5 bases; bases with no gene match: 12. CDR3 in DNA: TGTGCCAGCAGCGAGGCGCCAGCGGGAGTAAGTGGGGCCAACGTCCTGACTTTC. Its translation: CASSEAPAGVSGANVLTF.

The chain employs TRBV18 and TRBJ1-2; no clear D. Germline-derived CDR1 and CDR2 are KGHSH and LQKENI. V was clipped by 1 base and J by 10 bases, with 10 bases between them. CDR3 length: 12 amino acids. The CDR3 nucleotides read TGTGCCAGCTCACCACTGACGGGTGACTACACCTTC. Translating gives CASSPLTGDYTF. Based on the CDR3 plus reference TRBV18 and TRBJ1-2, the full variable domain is NAGVMQNPRHLVRRRGQEARLRCSPMKGHSHVYWYRQLPEEGLKFMVYLQKENIIDESGMPKERFSAEFPKEGPSILRIQQVVRGDSAAYFCASSPLTGDYTFGSGTRLTVV.

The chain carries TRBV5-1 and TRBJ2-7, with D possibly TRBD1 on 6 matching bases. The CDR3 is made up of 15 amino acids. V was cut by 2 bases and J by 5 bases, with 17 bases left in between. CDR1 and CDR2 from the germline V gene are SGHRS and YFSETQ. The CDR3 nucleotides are TGCGCCAGCAGCTTAGAGGGCAGGGGTAGGGACGAGCAGTACTTC. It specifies CASSLEGRGRDEQYF.

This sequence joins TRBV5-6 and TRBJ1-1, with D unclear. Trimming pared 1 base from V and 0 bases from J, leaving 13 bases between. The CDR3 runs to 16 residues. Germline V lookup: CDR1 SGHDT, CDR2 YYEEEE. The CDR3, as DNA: TGTGCCAGCAGCTTGAGGGCAGATTTTATGAACACTGAAGCTTTCTTT. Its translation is CASSLRADFMNTEAFF.

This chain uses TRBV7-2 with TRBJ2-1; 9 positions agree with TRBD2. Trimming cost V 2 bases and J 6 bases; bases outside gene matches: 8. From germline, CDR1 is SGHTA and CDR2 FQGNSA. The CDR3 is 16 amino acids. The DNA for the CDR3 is TGTGCCAGCAGCTTAATCCTAGCGGGGTCGTTCAATGAGCAGTTCTTC. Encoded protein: CASSLILAGSFNEQFF.